This passage covers 4 T cell receptor beta chains from one sample sequenced in a study of cytomegalovirus exposure and HLA in healthy donors. The study ran its PCR with 60 Vbeta and 13 Jbeta primers. Assay used: immunoSEQ multiplex PCR; TCRdb lists only in-frame clones, some missing. The table records approximately 40,000 clones, roughly 81% of them present only once. The sequencing sample was made of PBMCs. Source of these receptors: a woman aged 40 to 50 in good health and CMV-seronegative.

The V and J genes are TRBV5-1 and TRBJ2-1, with D perhaps matching TRBD2 (6 bases). Per germline, CDR1 SGHRS and CDR2 YFSETQ. V was cut by 1 base and J by 4 bases, with 12 bases left in between. The CDR3 is 15 residues long. The CDR3 protein is CASSLRAGGYNEQFF. CDR3 nucleotide sequence: TGCGCCAGCAGCTTGAGGGCTGGGGGGTACAATGAGCAGTTCTTC.

This clone occurred once. The rearrangement joins TRBV7-2 to TRBJ1-6; 7 nucleotides align to TRBD1. The germline gives CDR1 SGHTA, CDR2 FQGNSA. The CDR3 is made up of 15 amino acids. V was clipped by 4 bases and J by 8 bases; unmatched bases: 8. CDR3 DNA sequence: TGTGCCAGCAGCTGGAAGACAGGGCTGGATTCACCCCTCCACTTT. Residues: CASSWKTGLDSPLHF.

The genes are TRBV7-6 and TRBJ1-1; tentatively, D is TRBD1 (6 bases). This CDR3 has 14 amino acids. Trimming stripped 5 bases from V and 2 bases from J, with 12 bases between. CDR1 and CDR2 (germline): SGHVS, FNYEAQ. CDR3 DNA: TGTGCCAGCAGCCCAGGGGTCGCCAACACTGAAGCTTTCTTT. It encodes CASSPGVANTEAFF.

The V gene is TRBV5-8, the J gene TRBJ1-6; D is possibly TRBD1 (6 bases). The CDR3 totals 16 residues. The V gene lost 6 bases and the J gene lost 9 bases, with 22 bases spanning the gap. Germline lookup yields CDR1 SGHTS and CDR2 YDEGEE. The DNA of the CDR3 is TGTGCCAGCAACGGGGGGCGTGCAATGTTTGGTTCACCCCTCCACTTT. Translation gives CASNGGRAMFGSPLHF.